This TCR beta chain is from a study of blood T cells in healthy people across ages. Study in general: Per two T cells, about one barcoded beta molecule was captured through template switching.

With a J-beta primer mix and a sample-barcoded 5' primer, a second PCR ran 7 to 11 cycles. The template-switch adaptor, which had 12 random nucleotides, put a tag on each cDNA molecule. TCRdb re-called the 5' RACE reads through MiXCR, storing one row per CDR3 protein. The sample records approximately 900,000 distinct CDR3 sequences, roughly 52% being singletons. V was cut by 4 bases and J by 3 bases, with 10 bases left in between. This CDR3 comprises 13 residues. From germline, CDR1 is SQVTM and CDR2 ANQGSEA. Caucasian, healthy and from Russia, the donors were aged between roughly 6 and 95. Each sample gave at least 6 million isolated PBMCs.

The source material was blood. The sequence was obtained from a man aged 25 to 45 in good health. J is TRBJ1-5 and V is TRBV29-1; tentative D call: TRBD1 (5 bases). CDR3 nucleotides: TGCAGCGTTGGGGACCGCTACAATCAGCCCCAGCATTTT. It translates to CSVGDRYNQPQHF.